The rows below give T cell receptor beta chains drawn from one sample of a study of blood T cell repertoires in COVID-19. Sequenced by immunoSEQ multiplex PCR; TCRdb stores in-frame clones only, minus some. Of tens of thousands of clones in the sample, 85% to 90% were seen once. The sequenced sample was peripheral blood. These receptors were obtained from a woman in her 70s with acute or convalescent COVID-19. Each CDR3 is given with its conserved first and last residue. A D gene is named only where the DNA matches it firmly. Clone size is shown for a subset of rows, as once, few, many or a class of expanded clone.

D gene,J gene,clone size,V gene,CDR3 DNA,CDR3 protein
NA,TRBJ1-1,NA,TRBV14,TGTGCCAGCAGCCTAAGTGGGTTTTCCCAGGGGTCTTACACTGAAGCTTTCTTT,CASSLSGFSQGSYTEAFF
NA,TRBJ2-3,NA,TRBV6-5,TGTGCCAGCAGTTTGGAGGGCGCCGATACGCAGTATTTT,CASSLEGADTQYF
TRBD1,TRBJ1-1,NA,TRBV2,TGTGCCAGCAGACAGGGGAGGAACACTGAAGCTTTCTTT,CASRQGRNTEAFF
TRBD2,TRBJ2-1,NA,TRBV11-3,TGTGCCAGCAGCCTCTTAGCGGGAGGGCTCTACAATGAGCAGTTCTTC,CASSLLAGGLYNEQFF
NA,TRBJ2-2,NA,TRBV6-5,TGTGCCACCCGTGGGCAGGTCACCGGGGAGCTGTTTTTT,CATRGQVTGELFF
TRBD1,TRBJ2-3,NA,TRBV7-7,TGTGCCAGCAGCTTAACAGGGGGGCGCACAGATACGCAGTATTTT,CASSLTGGRTDTQYF
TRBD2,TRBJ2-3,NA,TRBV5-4,TGTGCCAGCAGCTTGGCGGCTAGCGGGGTAACAGATACGCAGTATTTT,CASSLAASGVTDTQYF
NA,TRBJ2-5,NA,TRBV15,TGTGCCACCAGCAGAGGCGAAGGAGGGGGCGGGAACCTGGATGGTGTAGAGACCCAGTACTTC,CATSRGEGGGGNLDGVETQYF
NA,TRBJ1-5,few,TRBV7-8,TGTGCCAGCAGCTTAGACACCTCTCAGCCCCAGCATTTT,CASSLDTSQPQHF
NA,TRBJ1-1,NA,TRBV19,TGTGCCAGTAGTATGGGCTTGAACACTGAAGCTTTCTTT,CASSMGLNTEAFF